Following are 29 T cell receptor beta chains from one sample sequenced in a study of blood T cell repertoires in COVID-19 (dated by TCRdb to the early 2020s). Library method: the immunoSEQ multiplex PCR assay. Not all clones reach the TCRdb copy of this immuneACCESS table, which keeps in-frame sequences only. Checked studies attribute under half of the gap to unresolved V genes and leave the rest unexplained. Counted in this sample were about 200,000 clones; 70% to 90% of them appeared once. The top ten hold 0.85% to 0.95% of the sample. Input material: peripheral blood. These receptors all come from a man between 60 and 75 years old with COVID-19, enrolled during active disease.

The gene calls are TRBV6-6 and TRBJ1-1; TRBD1 matches 7 bases. The CDR3 sequence is 14 residues long. Trimming took 2 bases from V and 6 from J; bases not matched to a gene: 6. Germline lookup yields CDR1 MNHNY and CDR2 SVGAGI (reference sequence). The CDR3 spells CASSYTDREAEAFF. CDR3 DNA sequence: TGTGCCAGCAGTTACACAGACAGGGAAGCTGAAGCTTTCTTT.

This chain connects TRBV19 to TRBJ1-4, with 7 bases that match TRBD1. V was pared by 7 bases and J by 0 bases, with 8 bases of the junction left unmatched. The germline V gene has CDR1 LNHDA and CDR2 SQIVND (reference sequence). This CDR3 is 16 amino acids long. The CDR3 DNA is TGTGCCAGTACCAGACAGGGCAGCGCAACTAATGAAAAACTGTTTTTT. As protein: CASTRQGSATNEKLFF.

The chain combines TRBV10-3 with TRBJ1-6, with 8 bases matching TRBD1. Germline lookup yields CDR1 ENHRY and CDR2 SYGVKD. With V trimmed by 6 bases and J by 13 bases, 5 bases remained unmatched. The CDR3 consists of 12 residues. DNA of the CDR3: TGTGCCATCAGCCGTGACAGGGGCCCCCTCCACTTT. As protein: CAISRDRGPLHF.

This clone was picked up a small number of times. The rearrangement links TRBV19 to TRBJ1-5; 8 bases fit TRBD1. V lost 10 bases and J lost 6; bases outside the gene matches: 11. The CDR3 totals 14 residues. Germline V gives CDR1 LNHDA, CDR2 SQIVND (reference sequence). The CDR3 loop reads CATSYRGAGQPQHF. The CDR3 region has the DNA TGTGCCACCTCCTACAGGGGGGCGGGTCAGCCCCAGCATTTT.

The rearrangement uses TRBV5-1 and TRBJ2-7; D is perhaps TRBD2 (6 bases). Germline loops: CDR1 SGHRS, CDR2 YFSETQ. The CDR3 extends over 14 amino acids. Deletions cut 4 bases from V and 2 bases from J, with 13 bases between. CDR3 protein: CASSRSGPPYEQYF. In DNA, the CDR3 is TGCGCCAGCAGCCGGAGCGGGCCTCCCTACGAGCAGTACTTC.

The chain is built from TRBV7-2 and TRBJ1-1; D possibly corresponds to TRBD1 (6 bases). The CDR3 is 15 residues long. The germline V gene has CDR1 SGHTA and CDR2 FQGNSA. V lost 1 base and J 4 bases, leaving 13 bases between the germline ends. CDR3 loop: CASSLVTRGGTEAFF. The CDR3, as DNA: TGTGCCAGCAGCTTAGTAACCAGGGGCGGCACTGAAGCTTTCTTT.

This clone turned up a few times. V usage is TRBV5-6 and J usage is TRBJ2-7, with 7 bases lining up with TRBD1. With V trimmed by 3 bases and J by 5 bases, 8 bases remained unmatched. Germline values: CDR1 SGHDT, CDR2 YYEEEE. There are 14 residues in the CDR3. The CDR3 DNA sequence: TGTGCCAGCAGCTGGGGGTACAGGGGCCACGAGCAGTACTTC. The encoded protein is CASSWGYRGHEQYF.

The chain uses TRBV5-1 and TRBJ2-3; D uncertain. The germline V gene has CDR1 SGHRS and CDR2 YFSETQ. Trimming removed 0 bases from V and 4 bases from J, with 9 bases in between. The CDR3 sequence is 14 residues long. The CDR3 is CASSLESGADTQYF. CDR3 DNA: TGCGCCAGCAGCTTGGAATCAGGTGCAGATACGCAGTATTTT.

The chain uses TRBV20-1 and TRBJ2-7; the match to TRBD1 covers 9 bases. Germline V CDR1 and CDR2: DFQATT, SNEGSKA (reference sequence). The junction had 5 bases not matched to a gene; V was cut back by 3 bases and J by 2 bases. The CDR3 contains 14 residues. The CDR3 loop reads CSASPGTGPYEQYF. The CDR3 DNA reads TGCAGTGCTAGTCCCGGGACAGGGCCCTACGAGCAGTACTTC.

As for this clone: This may be a read error: a much more frequent sequence differs by one nucleotide. The V gene is TRBV4-3, the J gene TRBJ1-1; D not resolved. The V gene lost 1 base and the J gene lost 5 bases, with 8 bases spanning the gap. The germline V gene has CDR1 LGHNA and CDR2 YSLEER. This CDR3 is built from 13 residues. The CDR3 here is CASSQGGRTEAFF. Written as DNA, the CDR3 is TGCGCCAGCAGCCAAGGAGGGAGGACTGAAGCTTTCTTT.

The rearrangement links TRBV7-8 to TRBJ1-3, with D possibly TRBD1 on 6 matching bases. V lost 5 bases, J lost 0 bases, and 14 bases lay in between. Germline assignment: CDR1 SGHVS and CDR2 FQNEAQ. The CDR3 sequence is 16 residues long. The CDR3 nucleotides read TGTGCCAGCAGCCAATTAGACAGGCCCTCTGGAAACACCATATATTTT. Amino acids: CASSQLDRPSGNTIYF. The whole variable domain, remainder taken from reference TRBV7-8 and TRBJ1-3, is GAGVSQSPRYKVAKRGQDVALRCDPISGHVSLFWYQQALGQGPEFLTYFQNEAQLDKSGLPSDRFFAERPEGSVSTLKIQRTQQEDSAVYLCASSQLDRPSGNTIYFGEGSWLTVV.

This chain links TRBV5-1 with TRBJ1-1, with 8 bases aligning to TRBD1. The CDR3 covers 15 residues. Losses at the gene ends were 0 bases for V and 6 bases for J; bases not matched to a gene: 7. Germline V gene lookup returns CDR1 SGHRS and CDR2 YFSETQ. CDR3 DNA: TGCGCCAGCAGCTTGGGGGACAGGCCCCGACCTGAAGCTTTCTTT. This sequence encodes CASSLGDRPRPEAFF.

The chain recombines TRBV18 with TRBJ1-5; D gene ambiguous. Germline V gene lookup returns CDR1 KGHSH and CDR2 LQKENI. With 6 bases removed from V and 0 bases from J, the gap between germline ends came to 12 bases. This CDR3 contains 15 residues. The CDR3, as DNA: TGTGCCAGCTCCACTAGAGACGGTAGCAATCAGCCCCAGCATTTT. It yields the protein CASSTRDGSNQPQHF.

The CDR3 sequence: CASSARDSEFNYGYTF. The DNA of the CDR3 is TGTGCCAGCAGCGCCCGGGACAGCGAATTTAACTATGGCTACACCTTC. The rearrangement links TRBV7-2 to TRBJ1-2; TRBD1 agrees at 7 bases. There are 16 residues in the CDR3. CDR1 SGHTA and CDR2 FQGNSA come from the germline V gene. J was trimmed by 1 base and V by 5 bases; bases with no gene match: 10.

This rearrangement joins TRBV30 to TRBJ2-5; a weak D match, TRBD1 (6 bases). The CDR3 contains 14 residues. Trimming took 4 bases from V and 5 from J, leaving 17 bases between them. The V gene's germline CDR1 is GTSNPN and CDR2 SVGIG (reference sequence). The CDR3 loop is CAWTPGTLGETQYF. The CDR3 coding sequence is TGTGCCTGGACCCCCGGGACATTGGGGGAGACCCAGTACTTC.

This clone occurred a few times. The chain is built from TRBV6-5 and TRBJ1-2, with TRBD1 matching over 7 bases. V shed 2 bases and J 4 bases; nucleotides not matched to a gene: 4. The CDR3 sequence is 14 residues long. From germline, CDR1 is MNHEY and CDR2 SVGAGI. DNA for the CDR3: TGTGCCAGCAGTTACGACAGGGCACCCTATGGCTACACCTTC. Protein product: CASSYDRAPYGYTF.

The chain uses TRBV5-1 and TRBJ2-7, with 8 bases fitting TRBD2. Germline CDR1 and CDR2: SGHRS and YFSETQ. The trim removed 4 bases at V and 4 bases at J, leaving 10 bases unmatched. The CDR3 sequence is 15 residues long. The CDR3 spells CASSPPGSGIYEQYF. The CDR3 DNA reads as TGCGCCAGCAGCCCCCCGGGTAGCGGGATTTACGAGCAGTACTTC.

This chain links TRBV9 with TRBJ2-3, with 9 bases matching TRBD2. Germline values: CDR1 SGDLS, CDR2 YYNGEE. Unmatched junction bases numbered 11, after V lost 0 bases and J lost 3 bases. The CDR3 spans 18 residues. DNA for the CDR3: TGTGCCAGCAGCGTAGGTGGTAGCGGGAGACAGCGTACAGATACGCAGTATTTT. This gives the protein CASSVGGSGRQRTDTQYF.

The chain is built from TRBV19 and TRBJ1-5; TRBD1 is a possible D gene (6 bases). Trimming took off 4 bases at V and 6 bases at J, with 10 bases between the two ends. CDR3 length equals 13 residues. Germline CDR1 reads LNHDA; CDR2 reads SQIVND (reference sequence). CDR3 DNA sequence: TGTGCCAGTAGTACCTCGACAGGTCAGCCCCAGCATTTT. It encodes CASSTSTGQPQHF.

The chain recombines TRBV3-1 (or the pseudogene TRBV3-2) with TRBJ2-1; 8 bases are shared with TRBD2. V lost 5 bases and J lost 0; bases outside the gene matches: 3. The CDR3 has 15 amino acids. Germline assignment: CDR1 LGHDT and CDR2 YNNKEL (reference sequence). The CDR3 coding sequence is TGTGCCAGCAGCTATACTAGCGGCTCCTACAATGAGCAGTTCTTC. Residues: CASSYTSGSYNEQFF.

This chain connects TRBV10-3 to TRBJ1-2; a weak D match, TRBD1 (5 bases). CDR1 and CDR2 from the germline V gene are ENHRY and SYGVKD. CDR3 length: 15 amino acids. V was cut by 2 bases and J by 7 bases, with 17 bases left in between. The CDR3 loop reads CAISEAPGGSSGYTF. The CDR3 DNA is TGTGCCATCAGTGAGGCACCTGGGGGGTCCTCTGGCTACACCTTC.

The chain combines TRBV14 with TRBJ1-2; maybe TRBD1 (5 bases). Trimming left V 4 bases short and J 8 bases short, with 11 bases between. Germline assignment: CDR1 SGHDN and CDR2 FVKESK. The CDR3 sequence is 12 residues long. CDR3 DNA: TGTGCCAGCAGCCTTGGGGGGTTCGGCTACACCTTC. It codes for CASSLGGFGYTF.

For the CDR3, the DNA is TGTGCCAGCAGGGGGTTAGGGACACGGCAGTTCTTC. This sequence encodes CASRGLGTRQFF. V usage is TRBV3-1 (or the pseudogene TRBV3-2) and J usage is TRBJ2-1, with D perhaps TRBD1 (6 bases). This CDR3 contains 12 residues. The ends were cut back, 6 bases at V and 12 bases at J, with 15 bases in the middle. Germline lookup yields CDR1 LGHDT and CDR2 YNNKEL (reference sequence).

V gene TRBV3-1 (or the pseudogene TRBV3-2) combines with J gene TRBJ2-7; TRBD2 is a possible D gene (6 bases). Trimming removed 5 bases at V and 2 bases at J, with 10 bases between. The CDR3 extends over 13 amino acids. Germline V gene lookup returns CDR1 LGHDT and CDR2 YNNKEL (reference sequence). CDR3 protein: CASSSSDAYEQYF. CDR3 sequence (DNA): TGTGCCAGCAGCTCTAGCGATGCCTACGAGCAGTACTTC.

This clone came up a few times. In DNA, the CDR3 is TGTGCCAGCAGCCGAGAAAATATGAACACTGAAGCTTTCTTT. Its translation: CASSRENMNTEAFF. The chain employs TRBV4-2 and TRBJ1-1; no clear D gene. The V end was cut by 4 bases, the J end by 0 bases, with 9 bases between. The CDR3 spans 14 residues. In germline, CDR1 is LGHNA, CDR2 YNFKEQ.

The chain joins TRBV10-2 to TRBJ1-6; 8 positions agree with TRBD1. Per germline, CDR1 WSHSY and CDR2 SAAADI. J gave up 7 bases and V 6 bases, and 2 bases lay outside the gene matches. The CDR3 spans 13 residues. This chain's CDR3 is CASSGTGNSPLHF. In nucleotides, the CDR3 is TGCGCCAGCAGCGGGACAGGAAATTCACCCCTCCACTTT.

The genes are TRBV2 and TRBJ2-1, with 8 bases that match TRBD2. V shed 4 bases, J shed 0 bases, and the junction held 14 bases outside the gene matches. The CDR3 runs to 19 residues. The germline V gene has CDR1 SNHLY and CDR2 FYNNEI. CDR3 DNA sequence: TGTGCCAGCAGTGGTGAAATAGCGGGGTCCTCAAGCTCCTACAATGAGCAGTTCTTC. This codes for CASSGEIAGSSSSYNEQFF.

This chain links TRBV5-8 with TRBJ2-2; 7 nucleotides line up with TRBD1. Trimming cost V 4 bases and J 0 bases; bases outside gene matches: 9. The CDR3 is 17 amino acids. Germline values: CDR1 SGHTS, CDR2 YDEGEE. The CDR3 region is CASSTSRGGTNTGELFF. The DNA for the CDR3 is TGTGCCAGCAGCACTTCTAGAGGGGGCACGAACACCGGGGAGCTGTTTTTT.

The chain employs TRBV19 and TRBJ1-5; 9 bases fit TRBD1. The CDR3 runs 16 residues. V was pared by 5 bases and J by 2 bases, with 7 bases of the junction left unmatched. Per germline, CDR1 LNHDA and CDR2 SQIVND (reference sequence). CDR3 amino acids: CASSFNRDRGNQPQHF. The CDR3 DNA is TGTGCCAGTAGTTTCAACCGGGACAGGGGCAATCAGCCCCAGCATTTT.